This entry lists 22 T cell receptor beta chains sequenced from one sample in a study of T cells in localized non-small cell lung cancer (dated by TCRdb to between 2020 and 2021). Library generation was performed with the immunoSEQ multiplex PCR assay. TCRdb carries this immuneACCESS record with in-frame sequences only. Its versions omit some clonotypes, under half of them owing to an unresolved V gene in the studies checked, with the rest unexplained. The sample table holds tens of thousands of clones, of which 88% were seen once. The ten largest clones capture around 2.9% of the sample. This sample comprised peripheral blood, obtained before any cancer treatment. The origin of the receptors is a woman aged 40 to 75 with stage I lung adenocarcinoma.

This clone occurred once. V is TRBV5-1 and J is TRBJ2-1; D gene ambiguous. Trimming took 0 bases from V and 5 from J, leaving 12 bases between them. This CDR3 has 15 amino acids. Germline V CDR1 and CDR2: SGHRS, YFSETQ. The CDR3 DNA follows: TGCGCCAGCAGCTTGGGGCTAGTCACGGACAATGAGCAGTTCTTC. Its translation is CASSLGLVTDNEQFF.

This chain joins TRBV6-5 and TRBJ2-7; a possible D gene is TRBD1 (6 bases). Trimming took off 6 bases at V and 3 bases at J, with 18 bases between the two ends. The CDR3 is made up of 15 amino acids. CDR1 is MNHEY and CDR2 is SVGAGI in the germline V gene. The CDR3 bases are TGTGCCAGCAGAACGAAAAAACAGGGCGGCTACGAGCAGTACTTC. Translating gives CASRTKKQGGYEQYF.

J is TRBJ1-4 and V is TRBV9; D is ambiguous. V lost 2 bases to trimming and J lost 0 bases, with 8 bases between them. Germline loops: CDR1 SGDLS, CDR2 YYNGEE. CDR3 length: 15 residues. CDR3 DNA: TGTGCCAGCAGCGTGGCCCCTTCAACTAATGAAAAACTGTTTTTT. This codes for CASSVAPSTNEKLFF.

The chain is built from TRBV9 and TRBJ1-2, with a possible D match to TRBD1 (6 bases). Trimming removed 0 bases from V and 5 bases from J, with 14 bases in between. The CDR3 consists of 15 residues. Germline V gene lookup returns CDR1 SGDLS and CDR2 YYNGEE. This CDR3 is CASSVDTGQEYGYTF. The CDR3, as DNA: TGTGCCAGCAGCGTAGACACAGGGCAGGAGTATGGCTACACCTTC.

This clone has just a few counts. The chain employs TRBV6-5 and TRBJ2-2; TRBD2 agrees at 8 bases. CDR3 length: 13 residues. Germline V lookup: CDR1 MNHEY, CDR2 SVGAGI. V dropped 8 bases and J dropped 4; count of bases not matched to a gene: 3. The CDR3 coding sequence is TGTGCCAGCTCTCGGGGGGGCACCGGGGAGCTGTTTTTT. This sequence encodes CASSRGGTGELFF.

The chain uses TRBV21-1 and TRBJ1-1; the D segment call TRBD1 is taken from the table without a DNA check. TRBV21-1 is flagged as a pseudogene. The CDR3 extends over 14 amino acids. The CDR3 spells CASRLRTIRTEAFF. DNA for the CDR3: TGTGCCAGCAGGTTGAGGACAATTCGCACTGAAGCTTTCTTT.

V is TRBV14 and J is TRBJ2-1, with 11 bases fitting TRBD2. The CDR3 sequence is 15 residues long. V shed 3 bases, J shed 9 bases, and the junction held 7 bases outside the gene matches. Germline values: CDR1 SGHDN, CDR2 FVKESK. CDR3 in amino acids: CASSQAASGRSEQFF. The CDR3 DNA sequence: TGTGCCAGCAGCCAGGCGGCTAGCGGGAGGTCTGAGCAGTTCTTC.

The CDR3 loop reads CASSGGGGYTF. In DNA, the CDR3 is TGTGCCAGCAGCGGAGGGGGTGGCTACACCTTC. The V and J genes are TRBV7-9 and TRBJ1-2, with D possibly matching TRBD1 (6 bases). The CDR3 length is 11 residues. Germline CDR1 and CDR2: SEHNR and FQNEAQ (reference sequence). Trimming removed 5 bases at V and 7 bases at J, with 8 bases between.

This chain connects TRBV2 to TRBJ2-1; D is possibly TRBD1 or TRBD2 (5 bases each). Trimming removed 7 bases at V and 4 bases at J, with 14 bases between. CDR1 is SNHLY, CDR2 FYNNEI, per germline. This CDR3 has 14 amino acids. For the CDR3, the DNA is TGTGCCAGCACGACTGGGACCGATTACAATGAGCAGTTCTTC. Translation gives CASTTGTDYNEQFF.

There are a few counts of this clone. The V gene is TRBV5-1, the J gene TRBJ2-1; the D is unclear. Germline V gene sequence: CDR1 SGHRS, CDR2 YFSETQ. V was trimmed by 0 bases and J by 0 bases, leaving 19 bases between them. This CDR3 has 19 residues. CDR3 region: CASSLALYRGVSSYNEQFF. CDR3 nucleotides: TGCGCCAGCAGCTTGGCCCTCTACCGCGGCGTCAGCTCCTACAATGAGCAGTTCTTC. Looking up the rest from reference TRBV5-1 and TRBJ2-1 gives the full variable domain: KAGVTQTPRYLIKTRGQQVTLSCSPISGHRSVSWYQQTPGQGLQFLFEYFSETQRNKGNFPGRFSGRQFSNSRSEMNVSTLELGDSALYLCASSLALYRGVSSYNEQFFGPGTRLTVL.

This clone appeared a single time. This chain links TRBV18 with TRBJ2-7, with D maybe TRBD2 (5 bases). The CDR3 spans 13 residues. Trimming pared 6 bases from V and 2 bases from J, leaving 11 bases between. Germline CDR1 is KGHSH and CDR2 is LQKENI. CDR3 coding DNA: TGTGCCAGCTCGTCCCGGGGAACCTACGAGCAGTACTTC. This translates into CASSSRGTYEQYF.

V is TRBV27 and J is TRBJ1-6, with D possibly matching TRBD1 (6 bases). CDR3 size: 16 residues. Germline V CDR1 and CDR2: MNHEY, SMNVEV (reference sequence). V was shortened by 6 bases and J by 9 bases, with 21 bases between the two germline ends. CDR3 protein: CASSPRQGYEGSPLHF. In DNA form, the CDR3 reads TGTGCCAGCAGCCCCCGTCAGGGGTATGAGGGTTCACCCCTCCACTTT.

The gene calls are TRBV6-1 and TRBJ1-2, with a weak D call TRBD1 (5 bases). The germline V and J ends were trimmed by 0 bases and 4 bases, with 15 bases remaining between them. This CDR3 is 16 amino acids long. Germline V CDR1 and CDR2: MNHNS, SASEGT. CDR3: CASSEAGQGRVYGYTF. As DNA, the CDR3 is TGTGCCAGCAGTGAAGCGGGGCAGGGAAGGGTCTATGGCTACACCTTC.

CDR3 residues: CASSFTGSSNQPQHF. The CDR3 region has the DNA TGTGCCAGTAGTTTTACAGGATCTAGCAATCAGCCCCAGCATTTT. V and J are TRBV19 and TRBJ1-5; D is possibly TRBD1 (5 bases). This CDR3 contains 15 residues. The germline gives CDR1 LNHDA, CDR2 SQIVND (reference sequence). Trimming stripped 5 bases from V and 0 bases from J, with 11 bases between.

In this sample, this clone turned up a few times. This CDR3 is also generated by other DNA sequences in the sample. J is TRBJ1-3 and V is TRBV7-2; D is undetermined. The germline V and J ends were trimmed by 1 base and 4 bases, with 5 bases remaining between them. The CDR3 contains 13 residues. Germline V gene lookup returns CDR1 SGHTA and CDR2 FQGNSA. The CDR3 sequence is CASSLGSGNTIYF. The CDR3 coding sequence is TGTGCCAGCAGCTTAGGATCCGGAAACACCATATATTTT.

This sequence joins TRBV2 and TRBJ2-1, with 13 bases that match TRBD2. Germline CDR1 and CDR2: SNHLY and FYNNEI. The CDR3 spans 19 residues. The V and J ends lost 4 bases and 3 bases, in that order; junction bases with no gene match: 12. This CDR3 is CASSGGGTSGRALYNEQFF. In nucleotides, the CDR3 is TGTGCCAGCAGTGGTGGGGGTACTAGCGGGAGGGCCCTCTACAATGAGCAGTTCTTC.

The V gene is TRBV15, the J gene TRBJ2-3; D uncertain. CDR1 and CDR2 from the germline V gene are LNHNV and YYDKDF (reference sequence). Trimming left V 1 base short and J 4 bases short, with 18 bases between. The CDR3 sequence is 17 residues long. This CDR3 reads CATSRGSGSLVSDTQYF. The CDR3, as DNA: TGTGCCACCAGCAGAGGGTCCGGAAGTTTGGTGTCAGATACGCAGTATTTT.

V gene TRBV6-5 combines with J gene TRBJ2-1; D not resolved. Germline CDR1 and CDR2: MNHEY and SVGAGI. There are 15 residues in the CDR3. V lost 8 bases to trimming and J lost 0 bases, with 14 bases between them. CDR3 sequence: CASSGFSSSYNEQFF. The CDR3 DNA follows: TGTGCCAGCTCGGGCTTCTCCAGCTCCTACAATGAGCAGTTCTTC.

On this clone itself: The junction departs from germline at one end; a sequencing error may be responsible. The chain is built from TRBV7-7 and TRBJ1-2, with D possibly matching TRBD1 (6 bases). CDR1 and CDR2 (germline): SSHAT, FNYEAQ (reference sequence). The CDR3 length is 16 residues. CDR3 sequence: CASSLGLRGDNYGYTF. In DNA form, the CDR3 reads TGTGCTAGCAGCTTAGGGTTGAGGGGGGATAACTATGGCTACACCTTC.

The rearrangement joins TRBV7-9 to TRBJ1-2; the D gene is possibly TRBD1 (6 bases). The V end was cut by 3 bases, the J end by 2 bases, with 10 bases between. The germline CDR1 and CDR2 sequences are SEHNR and FQNEAQ (reference sequence). The CDR3 sequence is 14 residues long. This chain's CDR3 is CASSLTQGNYGYTF. DNA of the CDR3: TGTGCCAGCAGCTTGACTCAGGGGAACTATGGCTACACCTTC.

Here the CDR3 reads CASGVAGEGGQETQYF. In DNA, the CDR3 is TGTGCGAGCGGCGTAGCGGGAGAGGGGGGCCAAGAGACCCAGTACTTC. The chain is built from TRBV5-6 and TRBJ2-5; 9 nucleotides match TRBD2. The CDR3 sequence is 16 residues long. CDR1 SGHDT and CDR2 YYEEEE come from the germline V gene.

The chain couples TRBV6-6 to TRBJ2-1; D is possibly TRBD1 (5 bases). This CDR3 is built from 14 residues. Germline CDR1 and CDR2: MNHNY and SVGAGI (reference sequence). V dropped 2 bases and J dropped 2 bases, with 7 bases sitting between them. The chain's CDR3 is CASSYRGPYNEQFF. CDR3 coding DNA: TGTGCCAGCAGTTACAGGGGTCCCTACAATGAGCAGTTCTTC.